This TCR beta chain was sequenced for a study of blood T cell repertoires in COVID-19. Study in general: COVID-19 samples collected from the United States, Italy and Spain covered acute and convalescent phases. From T cells, B-cell-depleted T cells, or PBMCs came the material, which was cDNA or gDNA.

Original processing notes: It was from reference gene primer amplification that nucleated cell counts were estimated. Profiled with immunoSEQ multiplex PCR; TCRdb holds only in-frame clones, not every one. The V and J calls and clone size were taken over from that table, and D and trimming were inferred from the DNA. The sample lists about 83,000 clones; approximately 90% were seen once. CDR1 and CDR2 (germline): MNHEY, SMNVEV (reference sequence). This CDR3 has 14 amino acids. Deletions cut 1 base from V and 1 base from J, with 7 bases between. The chain is built from TRBV27 and TRBJ1-1; D possibly corresponds to TRBD1 (5 bases). Sequences were obtained from peripheral blood. This receptor was taken from a woman aged 45 to 65 with active or convalescent COVID-19. The CDR3 loop is CASSLLTGNTEAFF. DNA of the CDR3: TGTGCCAGCAGTTTATTAACAGGGAACACTGAAGCTTTCTTT.